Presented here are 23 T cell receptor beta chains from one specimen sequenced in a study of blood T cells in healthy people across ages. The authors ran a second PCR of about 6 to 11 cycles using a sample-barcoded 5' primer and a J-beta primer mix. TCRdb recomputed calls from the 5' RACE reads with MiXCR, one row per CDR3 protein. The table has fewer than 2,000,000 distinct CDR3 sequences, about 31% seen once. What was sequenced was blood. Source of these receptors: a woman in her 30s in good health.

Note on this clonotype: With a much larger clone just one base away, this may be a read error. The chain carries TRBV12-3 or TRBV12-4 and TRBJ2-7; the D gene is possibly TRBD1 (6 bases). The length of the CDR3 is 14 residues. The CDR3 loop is CVSSAAGQFYEQYF. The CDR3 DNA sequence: TGTGTCAGCAGTGCCGCTGGACAGTTCTACGAGCAGTACTTC.

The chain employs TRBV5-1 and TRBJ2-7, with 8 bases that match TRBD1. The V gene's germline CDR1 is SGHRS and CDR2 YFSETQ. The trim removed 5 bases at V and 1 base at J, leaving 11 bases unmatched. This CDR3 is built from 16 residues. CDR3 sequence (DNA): TGCGCCAGCAGTCGTTTAGGACAGGGCAGTTCCTACGAGCAGTACTTC. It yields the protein CASSRLGQGSSYEQYF.

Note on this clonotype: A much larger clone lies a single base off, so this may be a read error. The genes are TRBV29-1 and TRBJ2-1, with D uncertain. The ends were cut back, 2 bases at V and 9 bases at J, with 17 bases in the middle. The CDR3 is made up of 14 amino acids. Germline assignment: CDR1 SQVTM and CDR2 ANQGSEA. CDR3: CSVETERSLGEQFF. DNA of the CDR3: TGCAGCGTTGAAACGGAGCGCAGCTTGGGTGAGCAGTTCTTC.

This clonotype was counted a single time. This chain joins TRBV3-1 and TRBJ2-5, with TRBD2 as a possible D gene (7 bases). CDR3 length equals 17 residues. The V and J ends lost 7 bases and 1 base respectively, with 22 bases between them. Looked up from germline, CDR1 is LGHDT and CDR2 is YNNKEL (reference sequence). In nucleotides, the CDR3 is TGTGCCAGCAAGGGGGGAGGGGTCCTGCGTCGCCAAGAGACCCAGTACTTC. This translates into CASKGGGVLRRQETQYF.

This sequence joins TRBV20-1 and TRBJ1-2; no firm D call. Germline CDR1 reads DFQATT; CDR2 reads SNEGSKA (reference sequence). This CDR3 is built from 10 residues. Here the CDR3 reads CSWAVYGYTF. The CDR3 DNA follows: TGCAGCTGGGCGGTTTATGGCTACACCTTC.

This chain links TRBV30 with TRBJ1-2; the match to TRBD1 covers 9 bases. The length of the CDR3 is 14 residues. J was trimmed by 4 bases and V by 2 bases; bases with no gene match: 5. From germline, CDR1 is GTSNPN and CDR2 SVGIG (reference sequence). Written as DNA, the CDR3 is TGTGCCTGGAGTATACAGGGGGCCACCTATGGCTACACCTTC. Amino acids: CAWSIQGATYGYTF.

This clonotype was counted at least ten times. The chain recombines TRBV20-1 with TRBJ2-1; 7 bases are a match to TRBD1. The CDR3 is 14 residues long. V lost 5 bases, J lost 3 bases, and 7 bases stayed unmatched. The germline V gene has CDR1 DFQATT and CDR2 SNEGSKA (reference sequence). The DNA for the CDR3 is TGCAGTGCTTCGGGACAGCCAAACTACAATGAGCAGTTCTTC. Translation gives CSASGQPNYNEQFF.

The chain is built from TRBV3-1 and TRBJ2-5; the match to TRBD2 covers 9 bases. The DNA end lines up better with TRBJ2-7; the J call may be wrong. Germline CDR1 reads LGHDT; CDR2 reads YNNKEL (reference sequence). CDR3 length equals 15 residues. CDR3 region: CASSQSASGVYEQYF. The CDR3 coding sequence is TGTGCCAGCAGCCAATCGGCTAGCGGGGTATACGAGCAGTACTTC.

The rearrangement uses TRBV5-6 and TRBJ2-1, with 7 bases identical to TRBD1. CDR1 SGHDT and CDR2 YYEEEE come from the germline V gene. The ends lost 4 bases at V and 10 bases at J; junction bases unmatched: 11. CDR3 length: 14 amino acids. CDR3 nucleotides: TGTGCCAGCAGCGAAGCAGACAGGGTCTACGAGCAGTTCTTC. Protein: CASSEADRVYEQFF.

The CDR3 DNA follows: TGCGCCAGCAGCCCGAGTAAGGGGGATACTGAAGCTTTCTTT. Protein: CASSPSKGDTEAFF. V gene TRBV4-1 combines with J gene TRBJ1-1, with D tentatively TRBD1 (6 bases). The V end was cut by 4 bases, the J end by 5 bases, with 14 bases between. The length of the CDR3 is 14 residues. From germline, CDR1 is MGHRA and CDR2 YSYEKL.

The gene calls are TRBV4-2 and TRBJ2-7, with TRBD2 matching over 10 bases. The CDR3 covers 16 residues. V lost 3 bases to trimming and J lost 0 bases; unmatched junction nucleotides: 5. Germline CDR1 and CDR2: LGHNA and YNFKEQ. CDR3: CASSHVLAGLSYEQYF. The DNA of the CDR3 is TGTGCCAGCAGCCATGTACTAGCGGGGCTCTCCTACGAGCAGTACTTC.

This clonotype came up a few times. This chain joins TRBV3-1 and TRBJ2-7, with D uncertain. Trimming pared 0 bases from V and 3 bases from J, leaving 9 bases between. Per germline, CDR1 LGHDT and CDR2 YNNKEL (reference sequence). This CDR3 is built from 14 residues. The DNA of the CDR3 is TGTGCCAGCAGCCAAGAGCAGAATTTCTACGAGCAGTACTTC. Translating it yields CASSQEQNFYEQYF.

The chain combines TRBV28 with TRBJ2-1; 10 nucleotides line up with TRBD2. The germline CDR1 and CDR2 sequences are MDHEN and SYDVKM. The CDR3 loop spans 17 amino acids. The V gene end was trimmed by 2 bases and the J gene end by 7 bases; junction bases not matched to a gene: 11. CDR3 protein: CASSLTRPSGRRNEQFF. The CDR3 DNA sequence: TGTGCCAGCAGTTTAACCCGTCCTAGCGGGAGAAGGAATGAGCAGTTCTTC.

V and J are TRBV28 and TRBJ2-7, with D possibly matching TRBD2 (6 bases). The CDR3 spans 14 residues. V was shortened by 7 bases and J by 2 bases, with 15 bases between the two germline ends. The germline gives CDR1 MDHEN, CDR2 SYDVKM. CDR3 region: CASTPITGAYEQYF. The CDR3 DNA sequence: TGTGCCAGCACTCCTATAACGGGAGCCTACGAGCAGTACTTC. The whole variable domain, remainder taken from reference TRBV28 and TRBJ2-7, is DVKVTQSSRYLVKRTGEKVFLECVQDMDHENMFWYRQDPGLGLRLIYFSYDVKMKEKGDIPEGYSVSREKKERFSLILESASTNQTSMYLCASTPITGAYEQYFGPGTRLTVT.

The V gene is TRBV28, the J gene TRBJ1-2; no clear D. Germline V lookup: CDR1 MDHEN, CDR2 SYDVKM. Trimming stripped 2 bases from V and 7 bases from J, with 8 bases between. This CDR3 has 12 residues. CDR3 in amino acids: CASSLPRFGYTF. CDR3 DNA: TGTGCCAGCAGTTTACCGAGGTTTGGCTACACCTTC.

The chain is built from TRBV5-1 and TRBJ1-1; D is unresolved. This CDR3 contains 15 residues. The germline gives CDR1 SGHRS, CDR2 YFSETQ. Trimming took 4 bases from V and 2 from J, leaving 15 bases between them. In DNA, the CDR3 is TGCGCCAGCAGCGCGAGGCGCACAGTAAACACTGAAGCTTTCTTT. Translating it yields CASSARRTVNTEAFF.

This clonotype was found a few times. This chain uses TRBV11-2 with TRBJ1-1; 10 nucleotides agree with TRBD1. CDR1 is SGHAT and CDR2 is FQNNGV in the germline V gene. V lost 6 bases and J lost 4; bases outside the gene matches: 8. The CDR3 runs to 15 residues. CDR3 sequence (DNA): TGTGCCAGCAGAACTACCGGGACAGGGGCCACTGAAGCTTTCTTT. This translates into CASRTTGTGATEAFF.

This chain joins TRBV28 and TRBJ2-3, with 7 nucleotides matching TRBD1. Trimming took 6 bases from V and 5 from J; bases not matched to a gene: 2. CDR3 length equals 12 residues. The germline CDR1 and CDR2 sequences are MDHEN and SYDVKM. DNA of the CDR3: TGTGCCAGCAGACAGGGGTTAGATACGCAGTATTTT. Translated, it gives CASRQGLDTQYF.

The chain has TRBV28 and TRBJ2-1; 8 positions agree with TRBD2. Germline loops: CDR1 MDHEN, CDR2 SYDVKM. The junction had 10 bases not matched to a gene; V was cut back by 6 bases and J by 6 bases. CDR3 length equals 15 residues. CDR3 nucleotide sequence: TGTGCCAGCAGCCTCAGCGGGAGCATGGTCAATGAGCAGTTCTTC. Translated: CASSLSGSMVNEQFF.

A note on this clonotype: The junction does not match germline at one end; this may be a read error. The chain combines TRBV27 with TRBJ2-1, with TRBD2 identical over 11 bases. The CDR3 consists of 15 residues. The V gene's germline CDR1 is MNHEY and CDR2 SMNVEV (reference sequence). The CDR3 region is CASSLSGTSGNEQFF. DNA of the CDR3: TGTGCCAGCAGTCTATCCGGGACTAGCGGCAATGAGCAGTTCTTC.

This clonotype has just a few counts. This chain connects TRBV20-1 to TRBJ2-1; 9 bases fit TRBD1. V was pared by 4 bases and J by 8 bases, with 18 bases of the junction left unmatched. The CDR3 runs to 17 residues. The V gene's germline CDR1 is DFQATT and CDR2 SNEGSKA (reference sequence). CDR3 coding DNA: TGCAGTGCTACCCCATCGATGGGGACAGGGTTTAAGGATGAGCAGTTCTTC. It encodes CSATPSMGTGFKDEQFF.

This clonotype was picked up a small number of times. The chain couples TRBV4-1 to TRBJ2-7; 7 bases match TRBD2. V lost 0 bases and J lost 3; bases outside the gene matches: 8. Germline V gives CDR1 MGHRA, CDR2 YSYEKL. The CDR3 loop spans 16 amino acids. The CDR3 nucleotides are TGCGCCAGCAGCCAAGATCTGACTAGCCCCCTCTACGAGCAGTACTTC. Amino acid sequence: CASSQDLTSPLYEQYF.

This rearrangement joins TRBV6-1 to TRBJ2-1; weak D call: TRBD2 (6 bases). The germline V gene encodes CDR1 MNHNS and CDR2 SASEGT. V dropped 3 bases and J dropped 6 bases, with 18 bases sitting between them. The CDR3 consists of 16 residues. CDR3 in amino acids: CASSDGGGVSPNEQFF. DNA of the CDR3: TGTGCCAGCAGTGATGGTGGAGGGGTCTCCCCCAATGAGCAGTTCTTC.